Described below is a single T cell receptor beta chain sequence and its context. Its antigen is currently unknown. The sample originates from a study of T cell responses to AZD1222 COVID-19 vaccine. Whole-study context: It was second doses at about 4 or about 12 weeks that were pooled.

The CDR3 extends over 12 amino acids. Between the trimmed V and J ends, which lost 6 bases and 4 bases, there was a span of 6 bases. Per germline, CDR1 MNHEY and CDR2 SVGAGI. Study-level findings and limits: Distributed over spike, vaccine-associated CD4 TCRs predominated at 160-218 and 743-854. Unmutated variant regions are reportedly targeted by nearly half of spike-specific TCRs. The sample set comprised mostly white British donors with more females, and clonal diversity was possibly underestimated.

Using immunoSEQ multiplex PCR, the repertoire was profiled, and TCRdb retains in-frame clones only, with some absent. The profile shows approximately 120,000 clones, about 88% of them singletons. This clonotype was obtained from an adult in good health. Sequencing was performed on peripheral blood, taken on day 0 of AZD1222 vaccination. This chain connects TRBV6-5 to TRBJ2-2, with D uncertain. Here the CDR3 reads CASRQSTGELFF. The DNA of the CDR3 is TGTGCCAGCAGGCAAAGCACCGGGGAGCTGTTTTTT.